One and the same sample provided the 3 T cell receptor beta chains below, sequenced in a study of cytomegalovirus exposure and HLA in healthy donors. The study ran its PCR with 60 Vbeta and 13 Jbeta primers. The method was immunoSEQ multiplex PCR; TCRdb's version includes in-frame clones alone and lacks a portion of them. The table has roughly 190,000 clones, about four fifths seen once; the top ten hold approximately 1.4%. The specimen was PBMCs. These receptors came from a girl between 5 and 17 years old in good health and CMV-seropositive.

The V gene is TRBV25-1, the J gene TRBJ2-5; unclear D gene. The length of the CDR3 is 14 residues. Trimming removed 1 base at V and 0 bases at J, with 6 bases between. The germline gives CDR1 MGHDK, CDR2 SYGVNS. In nucleotides, the CDR3 is TGTGCCAGCAGTGAATTCACAGACCAAGAGACCCAGTACTTC. Translated, it gives CASSEFTDQETQYF.

The chain recombines TRBV5-6 with TRBJ2-7; 7 bases are shared with TRBD2. The V segment lost 2 bases and the J segment 3 bases; nucleotides outside the gene matches: 5. The germline CDR1 and CDR2 sequences are SGHDT and YYEEEE. This CDR3 is 14 amino acids long. The CDR3, as DNA: TGTGCCAGCAGCTTTGGGGGGGGTATCTACGAGCAGTACTTC. Its translation: CASSFGGGIYEQYF.

This sequence joins TRBV29-1 and TRBJ2-4, with 7 bases aligning to TRBD1. Unmatched junction bases numbered 2, after V lost 2 bases and J lost 4 bases. CDR3 length equals 13 residues. Germline CDR1 reads SQVTM; CDR2 reads ANQGSEA. CDR3 bases: TGCAGCGTTGAATTGGGACAGAAAAACATTCAGTACTTC. Translating it yields CSVELGQKNIQYF.